A selection of T cell receptor beta chains follows, all from one sample in a study of T cells after yellow fever vaccination. TCRdb re-called the 5' RACE reads through MiXCR, storing one row per CDR3 protein. The repertoire holds hundreds of thousands of distinct CDR3 sequences, about 15% seen once, with roughly 17% in the top ten. The sample here was PBMCs, taken around 5 days after the first yellow fever vaccination. Every receptor here comes from a man in his late teens or twenties who received the YFV17D yellow fever vaccine. Both conserved end residues are part of each CDR3. Each record gives: CDR3 DNA, CDR3 protein, clone size, J gene, V gene, D gene. D genes are given only for firm matches. Expanded clones get a size class; other rows say once, few or many, or leave the size out.

cdr3_nt: TGTGCCAGCAGCGGGAGGGTCTCCAGGGAGGAGACCCAGTACTTC; cdr3_aa: CASSGRVSREETQYF; clone_size: NA; j_call: TRBJ2-5; v_call: TRBV7-9; d_call: TRBD2
cdr3_nt: TGCAGTGCTAGAGTTACGGGCTTAACCTACGAGCAGTACTTC; cdr3_aa: CSARVTGLTYEQYF; clone_size: NA; j_call: TRBJ2-7; v_call: TRBV20-1; d_call: NA
cdr3_nt: TGTGCCAGCAAAAGGGACAGGGGGCACGATGGCTACACCTTC; cdr3_aa: CASKRDRGHDGYTF; clone_size: NA; j_call: TRBJ1-2; v_call: TRBV6-1; d_call: TRBD1
cdr3_nt: TGTGCCAGCAGTTATATAAAGGCGGATACGCAGTATTTT; cdr3_aa: CASSYIKADTQYF; clone_size: few; j_call: TRBJ2-3; v_call: TRBV6-2/TRBV6-3; d_call: NA
cdr3_nt: TGTGCCAGCGCCCACATCAGAGGAGCCCCAGATACGCAGTATTTT; cdr3_aa: CASAHIRGAPDTQYF; clone_size: NA; j_call: TRBJ2-3; v_call: TRBV6-2/TRBV6-3; d_call: NA
cdr3_nt: TGTGCCAGCAGCTTAATGGGAGGAGTCACAGATACGCAGTATTTT; cdr3_aa: CASSLMGGVTDTQYF; clone_size: few; j_call: TRBJ2-3; v_call: TRBV7-6; d_call: NA
cdr3_nt: TGTGACAGCAGCAGCCTGACTACCTACAATGAGCAGTTCTTC; cdr3_aa: CDSSSLTTYNEQFF; clone_size: NA; j_call: TRBJ2-1; v_call: TRBV5-6; d_call: NA
cdr3_nt: TGTGCCAGCAGCACCGGGACCTGGGGCACTGAAGCTTTCTTT; cdr3_aa: CASSTGTWGTEAFF; clone_size: once; j_call: TRBJ1-1; v_call: TRBV7-2; d_call: NA
cdr3_nt: TGTGCCAGCTCACCACCGGGATGGCTAGCGAGCACAGATACGCAGTATTTT; cdr3_aa: CASSPPGWLASTDTQYF; clone_size: NA; j_call: TRBJ2-3; v_call: TRBV18; d_call: NA
cdr3_nt: TGCGCCAGCAAGACAGGGATCTATGGCTACACCTTC; cdr3_aa: CASKTGIYGYTF; clone_size: NA; j_call: TRBJ1-2; v_call: TRBV5-1; d_call: TRBD1
cdr3_nt: TGTGCCAGCAGCCGGGGACTAGTAGGCGAGCAGTTCTTC; cdr3_aa: CASSRGLVGEQFF; clone_size: few; j_call: TRBJ2-1; v_call: TRBV7-3; d_call: TRBD2
cdr3_nt: TGCGCCAGCAGCCAAGATGAGCGGAACACTGAAGCTTTCTTT; cdr3_aa: CASSQDERNTEAFF; clone_size: few; j_call: TRBJ1-1; v_call: TRBV4-3; d_call: NA
cdr3_nt: TGTGCCAGCAGTTACTCCGGACACCTCGGCCAGCCCCAGCATTTT; cdr3_aa: CASSYSGHLGQPQHF; clone_size: few; j_call: TRBJ1-5; v_call: TRBV6-5; d_call: NA
cdr3_nt: TGTGCCAGCAGATCTCTAAGAGGGAACACTGAAGCTTTCTTT; cdr3_aa: CASRSLRGNTEAFF; clone_size: NA; j_call: TRBJ1-1; v_call: TRBV11-2; d_call: NA
cdr3_nt: TGTGCCAGCAGCTCTAGCGGGGGGTTGCACAATGAGCAGTTCTTC; cdr3_aa: CASSSSGGLHNEQFF; clone_size: few; j_call: TRBJ2-1; v_call: TRBV7-2; d_call: TRBD2
cdr3_nt: TGTGCCAGCAGTTACTCCGGGACGTTGAACACTGAAGCTTTCTTT; cdr3_aa: CASSYSGTLNTEAFF; clone_size: NA; j_call: TRBJ1-1; v_call: TRBV6-5; d_call: NA
cdr3_nt: TGTGCCAGCAGCAGACAGCCTGGCAACACTGAAGCTTTCTTT; cdr3_aa: CASSRQPGNTEAFF; clone_size: few; j_call: TRBJ1-1; v_call: TRBV21-1; d_call: NA
cdr3_nt: TGTGCCAGCAGTGGGGTCTCACAGACAGAGACCCAGTACTTC; cdr3_aa: CASSGVSQTETQYF; clone_size: NA; j_call: TRBJ2-5; v_call: TRBV25-1; d_call: NA
cdr3_nt: TGTGCCAGCAGGCGACTAGCGGGACCAGCGCCCCGCCGAGAGACCCAGTACTTC; cdr3_aa: CASRRLAGPAPRRETQYF; clone_size: NA; j_call: TRBJ2-5; v_call: TRBV6-2/TRBV6-3; d_call: TRBD2
cdr3_nt: TGTGCCAGCAGTTTAGCGGGGAGAGATACGCAGTATTTT; cdr3_aa: CASSLAGRDTQYF; clone_size: many; j_call: TRBJ2-3; v_call: TRBV12-3/TRBV12-4; d_call: NA
cdr3_nt: TGTGCCAGCAGCGTAGAGGGGGGCTTTGGCTACACCTTC; cdr3_aa: CASSVEGGFGYTF; clone_size: once; j_call: TRBJ1-2; v_call: TRBV9; d_call: NA
cdr3_nt: TGCGCCAGCAGTTCCGGACAGGCAGCTGCCTACGAGCAGTACTTC; cdr3_aa: CASSSGQAAAYEQYF; clone_size: NA; j_call: TRBJ2-7; v_call: TRBV5-1; d_call: TRBD1
cdr3_nt: TGTGCCAGCAGCTTAGGGACTAGCGGGCCTCATACGCAGTATTTT; cdr3_aa: CASSLGTSGPHTQYF; clone_size: few; j_call: TRBJ2-3; v_call: TRBV7-8; d_call: TRBD2
cdr3_nt: TGCGCCAGCAGCTTGGCCGGGTCCAGCACCGGGGAGCTGTTTTTT; cdr3_aa: CASSLAGSSTGELFF; clone_size: NA; j_call: TRBJ2-2; v_call: TRBV5-1; d_call: NA
cdr3_nt: TGTGCCAGCAGCCGGAACCAAGGGGGTTACGAGCAGTACTTC; cdr3_aa: CASSRNQGGYEQYF; clone_size: few; j_call: TRBJ2-7; v_call: TRBV6-1; d_call: NA
cdr3_nt: TGTGCCAGCAACAGGGTTCGGGAGCAGTACTTC; cdr3_aa: CASNRVREQYF; clone_size: few; j_call: TRBJ2-7; v_call: TRBV2; d_call: NA
cdr3_nt: TGTGCCAGCAGCTTCAATCAGGGAGGATACGAGACCCAGTACTTC; cdr3_aa: CASSFNQGGYETQYF; clone_size: few; j_call: TRBJ2-5; v_call: TRBV7-2; d_call: NA
cdr3_nt: TGCAGTGCTAGAGATCCCTTAGGACAGGGGCTCACTGAAGCTTTCTTT; cdr3_aa: CSARDPLGQGLTEAFF; clone_size: few; j_call: TRBJ1-1; v_call: TRBV20-1; d_call: TRBD1
cdr3_nt: TGTGCCAGCAGTTGGGCCGGGACAGTAGGGGAGCAGTACTTC; cdr3_aa: CASSWAGTVGEQYF; clone_size: NA; j_call: TRBJ2-7; v_call: TRBV12-3/TRBV12-4; d_call: TRBD1
cdr3_nt: TGTGCCAGCAGCCCCGACCCCACCCGCCTCGGGTATCGCTACACCTTC; cdr3_aa: CASSPDPTRLGYRYTF; clone_size: few; j_call: TRBJ1-2; v_call: TRBV5-5; d_call: NA
cdr3_nt: TGTGCCAGCAGTTTGCGGACAGCCTATGGCTACACCTTC; cdr3_aa: CASSLRTAYGYTF; clone_size: few; j_call: TRBJ1-2; v_call: TRBV28; d_call: NA
cdr3_nt: TGCGCCAGCAGAGGGGCAGGGATGGATTACAATGAGCAGTTCTTC; cdr3_aa: CASRGAGMDYNEQFF; clone_size: NA; j_call: TRBJ2-1; v_call: TRBV4-1; d_call: NA
cdr3_nt: TGTGCCAGCAGCTTATTGTCCCTAGCGGGGTTCGGAGATACGCAGTATTTT; cdr3_aa: CASSLLSLAGFGDTQYF; clone_size: NA; j_call: TRBJ2-3; v_call: TRBV7-2; d_call: TRBD2
cdr3_nt: TGTGCCAGCAGCGAGGGGGGCAGGGAGTATGTCATTCAGTACTTC; cdr3_aa: CASSEGGREYVIQYF; clone_size: few; j_call: TRBJ2-4; v_call: TRBV7-2; d_call: NA
cdr3_nt: TGTGCCAGCAGTTTAATGGCCAGGAACACCGGGGAGCTGTTTTTT; cdr3_aa: CASSLMARNTGELFF; clone_size: few; j_call: TRBJ2-2; v_call: TRBV27; d_call: NA
cdr3_nt: TGTGCCAGCAGTTTGGCGGTTAGGGCCGGGGAGCTGTTTTTT; cdr3_aa: CASSLAVRAGELFF; clone_size: NA; j_call: TRBJ2-2; v_call: TRBV12-3/TRBV12-4; d_call: NA
cdr3_nt: TGTGCCAGCAGCGGCGGGACGTACCAAGAGACCCAGTACTTC; cdr3_aa: CASSGGTYQETQYF; clone_size: few; j_call: TRBJ2-5; v_call: TRBV6-2/TRBV6-3; d_call: NA
cdr3_nt: TGTGCCAGCTCACAACGGGGGGCAGTTCGTCAGCCCCAGCATTTT; cdr3_aa: CASSQRGAVRQPQHF; clone_size: many; j_call: TRBJ1-5; v_call: TRBV18; d_call: NA
cdr3_nt: TGTGCCAGCAGCCCAAAAAGCCGGTTTCAAGAGACCCAGTACTTC; cdr3_aa: CASSPKSRFQETQYF; clone_size: few; j_call: TRBJ2-5; v_call: TRBV4-2; d_call: NA
cdr3_nt: TGTGCCAGCAGCTCAGGGACACGGGGAAGGAATGAGCAGTTCTTC; cdr3_aa: CASSSGTRGRNEQFF; clone_size: few; j_call: TRBJ2-1; v_call: TRBV5-6; d_call: NA
cdr3_nt: TGTGCCAGCAGCGCGCCGATTGAAAATCAGCCCCAGCATTTT; cdr3_aa: CASSAPIENQPQHF; clone_size: few; j_call: TRBJ1-5; v_call: TRBV12-3/TRBV12-4; d_call: NA
cdr3_nt: TGTGCCAGCTCCGGGAGAAGGGAAGCAGATACGCAGTATTTT; cdr3_aa: CASSGRREADTQYF; clone_size: NA; j_call: TRBJ2-3; v_call: TRBV18; d_call: NA
cdr3_nt: TGTGCCAGCAGCCGGGCGGGTCTGGTTTATGGCTACACCTTC; cdr3_aa: CASSRAGLVYGYTF; clone_size: few; j_call: TRBJ1-2; v_call: TRBV7-9; d_call: NA
cdr3_nt: TGCGCCAGCAGCCCGCGGACAGGGCTTAATTCACCCCTCCACTTT; cdr3_aa: CASSPRTGLNSPLHF; clone_size: few; j_call: TRBJ1-6; v_call: TRBV4-3; d_call: TRBD1